The sample holds one count of the clone carrying this T cell receptor beta chain. Its antigen is still unknown. This sample is drawn from a study of identical twins. The study, taken as a whole, reports: In monozygotic twins, models underestimated the sharing of out-of-frame TCR alpha.

Trimming cost V 4 bases and J 10 bases; bases outside gene matches: 12. CDR1 is LGHNA, CDR2 YSLEER, per germline. The CDR3 length is 16 residues. MiXCR, applied by TCRdb to the 5' RACE reads, yields one record per CDR3 protein. The sample has fewer than 650,000 distinct CDR3 sequences; more than 9% are singletons. The sample also formed part of further work on yellow fever vaccine responses in identical twins.

The V call is TRBV4-3, the J call TRBJ2-1; the match to TRBD1 covers 11 bases. This TCR was sampled from a woman aged 18 to 35 in good health. Sequencing was performed on PBMCs. In DNA form, the CDR3 reads TGCGCCAGCAGCCCCAGGACAGGGGGCCTCCTCATCGAGCAGTTCTTC. It codes for CASSPRTGGLLIEQFF.